Shown below are 11 T cell receptor beta chains from a single sample sequenced in a study of T cell responses to AZD1222 COVID-19 vaccine. Clones were sequenced by immunoSEQ multiplex PCR, and TCRdb holds only the in-frame ones, with some missing. The sample holds about 110,000 clones; around 94% are singletons and the top ten take roughly 2.2%. Sequencing used peripheral blood, obtained on day 0 of AZD1222 vaccination. The source of these receptors is an adult in good health.

The V call is TRBV7-6, the J call TRBJ2-3, with D possibly matching TRBD2 (6 bases). With 4 bases removed from V and 4 bases from J, the gap between germline ends came to 18 bases. Germline loops: CDR1 SGHVS, CDR2 FNYEAQ. This CDR3 comprises 16 residues. In DNA, the CDR3 is TGTGCCAGCAGCTCAAGTTTGTGGAGGGACGCAGATACGCAGTATTTT. This sequence encodes CASSSSLWRDADTQYF. The full variable domain, with the rest looked up from reference TRBV7-6 and TRBJ2-3, is GAGVSQSPRYKVTKRGQDVALRCDPISGHVSLYWYRQALGQGPEFLTYFNYEAQQDKSGLPNDRFSAERPEGSISTLTIQRTEQRDSAMYRCASSSSLWRDADTQYFGPGTRLTVL.

The rearrangement joins TRBV10-2 to TRBJ2-5; 15 bases fit TRBD2. V gave up 4 bases and J gave up 4 bases; unmatched junction bases: 10. From germline, CDR1 is WSHSY and CDR2 SAAADI. CDR3 length: 18 amino acids. This chain's CDR3 is CASSGKGLAGGPRETQYF. The CDR3 bases are TGCGCCAGCAGTGGCAAAGGACTAGCGGGAGGGCCGCGAGAGACCCAGTACTTC.

The V gene is TRBV25-1, the J gene TRBJ2-4; 7 bases match TRBD1. Germline CDR1 MGHDK, CDR2 SYGVNS. With 4 bases clipped from V and 4 bases from J, the junction kept 7 bases outside the gene matches. The CDR3 is 15 residues long. This CDR3 is CASSATGVGKNIQYF. CDR3 nucleotide sequence: TGTGCCAGCAGTGCCACAGGGGTAGGAAAAAACATTCAGTACTTC.

The chain employs TRBV29-1 and TRBJ2-1; no clear D. This CDR3 has 11 amino acids. Germline V CDR1 and CDR2: SQVTM, ANQGSEA. V lost 3 bases and J 4 bases, leaving 4 bases between the germline ends. This chain's CDR3 is CSVEFYNEQFF. Here the CDR3 DNA reads TGCAGCGTTGAGTTTTACAATGAGCAGTTCTTC.

V and J are TRBV9 and TRBJ2-1, with 8 bases fitting TRBD1. CDR1 SGDLS and CDR2 YYNGEE come from the germline V gene. The CDR3 has 19 amino acids. Trimming at V came to 0 bases and at J to 4 bases, leaving 15 bases not matched to a gene. Written as DNA, the CDR3 is TGTGCCAGCAGCGTAGTAGACAGGGGCCCAGGCGAAACTTACAATGAGCAGTTCTTC. Translation gives CASSVVDRGPGETYNEQFF. Together with reference TRBV9 and TRBJ2-1, the CDR3 gives the full variable domain: DSGVTQTPKHLITATGQRVTLRCSPRSGDLSVYWYQQSLDQGLQFLIQYYNGEERAKGNILERFSAQQFPDLHSELNLSSLELGDSALYFCASSVVDRGPGETYNEQFFGPGTRLTVL.

V usage is TRBV5-1 and J usage is TRBJ2-1, with 9 bases aligning to TRBD2. The germline gives CDR1 SGHRS, CDR2 YFSETQ. After removal of 4 bases from V and 4 bases from J, the junction contained 12 bases not matched to a gene. There are 17 residues in the CDR3. CDR3 DNA sequence: TGCGCCAGCAGCCCGGTACGCGGGGGGGGTTCATACAATGAGCAGTTCTTC. This gives the protein CASSPVRGGGSYNEQFF. The variable domain in full, completed from reference TRBV5-1 and TRBJ2-1, reads KAGVTQTPRYLIKTRGQQVTLSCSPISGHRSVSWYQQTPGQGLQFLFEYFSETQRNKGNFPGRFSGRQFSNSRSEMNVSTLELGDSALYLCASSPVRGGGSYNEQFFGPGTRLTVL.

This chain uses TRBV9 with TRBJ2-5, with 9 bases fitting TRBD2. The CDR3 length is 16 residues. Trimming took 0 bases from V and 4 from J; bases not matched to a gene: 7. In germline, CDR1 is SGDLS, CDR2 YYNGEE. The CDR3 DNA sequence: TGTGCCAGCAGCGTAGGAATAGCGGGGGCCGGAGAGACCCAGTACTTC. Its protein is CASSVGIAGAGETQYF.

The chain carries TRBV6-5 and TRBJ1-2, with TRBD1 identical over 10 bases. With 2 bases clipped from V and 6 bases from J, the junction kept 3 bases outside the gene matches. The CDR3 covers 14 residues. The V gene's germline CDR1 is MNHEY and CDR2 SVGAGI. CDR3 in amino acids: CASSYQGTGDGYTF. CDR3 nucleotides: TGTGCCAGCAGTTACCAAGGGACAGGGGATGGCTACACCTTC.

This chain uses TRBV4-1 with TRBJ1-2; maybe TRBD1 (6 bases). The CDR3 is 15 residues long. Trimming removed 4 bases from V and 0 bases from J, with 12 bases in between. Germline CDR1 reads MGHRA; CDR2 reads YSYEKL. For the CDR3, the DNA is TGCGCCAGCAGCCGAACAGGGAGTACTAACTATGGCTACACCTTC. This translates into CASSRTGSTNYGYTF.

The J gene is TRBJ1-4, the V gene TRBV27; unclear D gene. The CDR3 is 14 residues long. The germline V gene encodes CDR1 MNHEY and CDR2 SMNVEV (reference sequence). V lost 5 bases, J lost 0 bases, and 7 bases lay in between. DNA of the CDR3: TGTGCCAGCAGTCCCCGTTCAACTAATGAAAAACTGTTTTTT. It translates to CASSPRSTNEKLFF.

Details on this clone: A read error may account for a junction end that differs from germline. The J gene is TRBJ1-1, the V gene TRBV18; maybe TRBD1 (6 bases). This CDR3 contains 13 residues. Germline-derived CDR1 and CDR2 are KGHSH and LQKENI. Written as DNA, the CDR3 is TGTGCCAGCTCACCCCAGAAGGGGGGGCCTGCATGGTTT. Translated: CASSPQKGGPAWF.